Listed below are T cell receptor beta chains from one sample, sequenced in a study of T cell repertoires in aging, cancer and after chemotherapy. TCRdb recomputed calls from the multiplex PCR reads with MiXCR, one row per CDR3 protein. Of 800 to 1,100 distinct CDR3 sequences in the sample, just over 85% were seen once. The sample was blood. The receptors were sampled from a human donor with a solid tumor. Both conserved end residues are part of each CDR3. The D gene is left open where the match is weak. Only some rows state a clone size, as once, few, many or a class for expanded clones.

clone_size | j_call | d_call | v_call | cdr3_aa | cdr3_nt
. | TRBJ2-3 | TRBD1 | TRBV6-5 | CASSLGDSVFSTDTQYF | TGTGCCAGCAGTTTGGGGGACAGCGTTTTTAGCACAGATACGCAGTATTTT
. | TRBJ1-1 | . | TRBV7-2 | CASSLGRVEAFF | TGTGCCAGCAGCTTAGGCAGGGTTGAAGCTTTCTTT
. | TRBJ2-1 | . | TRBV6-4 | CASSDSGHNEQFF | TGTGCCAGCAGTGACTCGGGACACAATGAGCAGTTCTTC
. | TRBJ1-3 | . | TRBV7-3 | CASSLGSGGSSGNTIYF | TGTGCCAGCAGCCTAGGATCTGGGGGCTCTTCTGGAAACACCATATATTTT
. | TRBJ2-1 | . | TRBV29-1 | CSVEVGGGGEQFF | TGCAGCGTTGAAGTCGGGGGAGGCGGTGAGCAGTTCTTC
. | TRBJ2-7 | . | TRBV5-4 | CASSLGQGLYEQYF | TGTGCCAGCAGCTTGGGGCAGGGACTCTACGAGCAGTACTTC
. | TRBJ2-7 | TRBD2 | TRBV15 | CATSRGASGDYEQYF | TGTGCCACCAGCAGAGGAGCTAGCGGGGACTACGAGCAGTACTTC
. | TRBJ1-5 | . | TRBV5-6 | CASSLGPARAGQPQHF | TGTGCCAGCAGCTTGGGCCCAGCTAGGGCGGGTCAGCCCCAGCATTTT
once | TRBJ2-3 | . | TRBV10-1 | CASSPGALAQDTQYF | TGCGCCAGCAGCCCCGGGGCCCTAGCGCAAGATACGCAGTATTTT
. | TRBJ2-5 | TRBD2 | TRBV20-1 | CSAKGLAGHQETQYF | TGCAGTGCAAAAGGACTAGCTGGCCACCAAGAGACCCAGTACTTC
. | TRBJ2-3 | . | TRBV29-1 | CSAAGDTQYF | TGCAGCGCGGCGGGGGATACGCAGTATTTT
once | TRBJ1-2 | . | TRBV7-2 | CASSLVGRDQEGYTF | TGTGCCAGCAGCTTAGTTGGGCGGGACCAGGAGGGCTACACCTTC
. | TRBJ2-1 | TRBD2 | TRBV10-3 | CAISESSGRAMYEQFF | TGTGCCATCAGTGAGTCTAGCGGGAGGGCCATGTATGAGCAGTTCTTC
. | TRBJ2-7 | . | TRBV5-1 | CASSLSLAIHEQYF | TGTGCCAGCAGCTTGTCCCTAGCGATTCACGAGCAGTACTTC
. | TRBJ1-2 | . | TRBV18 | CASSLTGNDGYTF | TGTGCCAGCTCACTCACAGGGAATGATGGCTACACCTTC
. | TRBJ2-7 | TRBD2 | TRBV5-6 | CASSVGLAGRPGVGEQYF | TGTGCCAGCAGCGTGGGACTAGCGGGAAGGCCCGGTGTAGGCGAGCAGTACTTC